Each of the 2 T cell receptor beta chains below was sequenced from the same sample in a study of beta chain features in type 1 diabetes. Whole-study results and caveats: Patients with Type 1 diabetes showed moderately but significantly shorter TCRB CDR3s in all four CD4+ subsets.

Expressed TCRB transcripts were sequenced because the isolated RNA had all been reverse transcribed beforehand. TCRdb's copy holds only in-frame clones and misses some; the assay was immunoSEQ multiplex PCR. The table includes some 170,000 clones, roughly 65% detected once. Their cognate antigens are unknown. Sequenced: naive CD4+ T cells from blood. These receptors came from a man between 25 and 39 years old with type 1 diabetes.

The V gene is TRBV30, the J gene TRBJ1-2, with a possible D match to TRBD1 (6 bases). In germline, CDR1 is GTSNPN, CDR2 SVGIG (reference sequence). This CDR3 comprises 17 residues. Trimming left V 5 bases short and J 4 bases short, with 26 bases between. This CDR3 is CAWDPHGTQGTLYGYTF. CDR3 bases: TGTGCCTGGGACCCTCACGGGACACAGGGTACCCTCTATGGCTACACCTTC.

A word on this clone: Other DNA sequences from this sample encode an identical CDR3 as well. The V gene is TRBV29-1, the J gene TRBJ1-3; D is uncertain. Germline values: CDR1 SQVTM, CDR2 ANQGSEA. V lost 2 bases to trimming and J lost 0 bases, with 5 bases between them. CDR3 length: 13 amino acids. CDR3 in amino acids: CSVERGSGNTIYF. The CDR3 DNA follows: TGCAGCGTTGAAAGAGGCTCTGGAAACACCATATATTTT.